Listed here are 8 T cell receptor beta chains from one sample, sequenced in a study of metastatic and nonmetastatic thyroid tumors. Thyroid surgery took place with no prior treatment in any patient. TCRdb re-called the PCR reads via MiXCR. The sample lists 30,000 to 35,000 clones, approximately 29% occurring once. The sequenced material came from blood. Every receptor here comes from a female donor with papillary thyroid cancer or a benign thyroid nodule (not recorded which). Some clones in this sample may be carry-over from other donors' samples.

This clone was seen repeatedly, ten times or more. A read error may explain this, as a much larger clone is one base away. The CDR3 bases are TGTGTCAGCAGTTCACACCGGGCCCCCACTGAAGCTTTCTTT. Protein sequence: CVSSSHRAPTEAFF. This chain uses TRBV12-3 or TRBV12-4 with TRBJ1-1; D is ambiguous. The CDR3 totals 14 residues.

This clone was observed many times. The chain employs TRBV19 and TRBJ1-1; 11 bases agree with TRBD1. With 8 bases clipped from V and 5 bases from J, the junction kept 4 bases outside the gene matches. This CDR3 region has 13 residues. Germline CDR1 LNHDA, CDR2 SQIVND (reference sequence). CDR3 sequence (DNA): TGTGCCAGTGCCGGGACAGGGGGGACTGAAGCTTTCTTT. This codes for CASAGTGGTEAFF.

This clone was seen more than once but under ten times. J is TRBJ2-7 and V is TRBV20-1; D gene uncertain. Deletions cut 3 bases from V and 2 bases from J, with 5 bases between. The CDR3 totals 11 residues. Germline V lookup: CDR1 DFQATT, CDR2 SNEGSKA (reference sequence). CDR3 in amino acids: CSASPPYEQYF. The CDR3 bases are TGCAGTGCTAGCCCACCCTACGAGCAGTACTTC.

The chain has TRBV20-1 and TRBJ2-7; 10 bases line up with TRBD2. This CDR3 has 14 amino acids. V dropped 0 bases and J dropped 6; count of bases not matched to a gene: 5. Germline V gene data show CDR1 as DFQATT and CDR2 as SNEGSKA (reference sequence). The CDR3 here is CSARDPAGGREQYF. CDR3 DNA sequence: TGCAGTGCTAGAGATCCAGCGGGAGGGCGCGAGCAGTACTTC.

The rearrangement uses TRBV5-6 and TRBJ2-2; 8 bases fit TRBD2. This CDR3 region has 16 residues. The V gene end was trimmed by 0 bases and the J gene end by 2 bases; junction bases not matched to a gene: 3. Germline CDR1 and CDR2: SGHDT and YYEEEE. The DNA of the CDR3 is TGTGCCAGCAGCTTGGCAGCGGGAGCAAACACCGGGGAGCTGTTTTTT. Translating it yields CASSLAAGANTGELFF.

This clone was picked up many times. This rearrangement joins TRBV11-2 to TRBJ2-1; D is possibly TRBD2 (6 bases). The length of the CDR3 is 14 residues. The V end was cut by 5 bases, the J end by 6 bases, with 14 bases between. Per the germline V gene, CDR1 is SGHAT and CDR2 is FQNNGV. CDR3 nucleotide sequence: TGTGCCAGCAGCCCCCTCGGGAGAGGCAATGAGCAGTTCTTC. The encoded protein is CASSPLGRGNEQFF.

This clone was counted between two and nine times. The chain has TRBV15 and TRBJ2-3; D may be TRBD1 (5 bases). Trimming removed 3 bases at V and 2 bases at J, with 18 bases between. Germline loops: CDR1 LNHNV, CDR2 YYDKDF (reference sequence). The CDR3 extends over 17 amino acids. The CDR3 reads CATSSPFGCRVTDTQYF. Here the CDR3 DNA reads TGTGCCACCAGCAGCCCCTTCGGGTGCAGGGTCACAGATACGCAGTATTTT.

Turning to this clone: At one end, the junction sequence differs from germline, possibly due to a read error. This chain connects TRBV5-1 to TRBJ2-1; 9 positions agree with TRBD2. The CDR3 runs 18 residues. Germline CDR1 and CDR2: SGHRS and YFSETQ. CDR3 DNA: TGCGCCAGCAGCTTGGTACACCAGGTGACTAGCGGTAGGGCACAGAGCGTCTTC. Its translation is CASSLVHQVTSGRAQSVF.